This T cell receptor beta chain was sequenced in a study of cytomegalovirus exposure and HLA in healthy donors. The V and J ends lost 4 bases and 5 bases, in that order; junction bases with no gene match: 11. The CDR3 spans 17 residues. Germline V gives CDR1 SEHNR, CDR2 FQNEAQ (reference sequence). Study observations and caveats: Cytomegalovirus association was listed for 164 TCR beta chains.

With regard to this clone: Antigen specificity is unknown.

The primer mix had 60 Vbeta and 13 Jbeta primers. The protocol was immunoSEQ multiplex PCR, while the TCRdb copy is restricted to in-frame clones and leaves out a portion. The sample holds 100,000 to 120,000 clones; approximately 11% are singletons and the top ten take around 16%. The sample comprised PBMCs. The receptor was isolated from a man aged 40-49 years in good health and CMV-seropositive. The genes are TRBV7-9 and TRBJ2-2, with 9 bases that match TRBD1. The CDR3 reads CASSSYSGTGSTGELFF. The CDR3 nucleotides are TGTGCCAGCAGCTCCTATTCCGGGACAGGGTCGACCGGGGAGCTGTTTTTT. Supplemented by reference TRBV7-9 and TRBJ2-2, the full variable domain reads DTGVSQNPRHKITKRGQNVTFRCDPISEHNRLYWYRQTLGQGPEFLTYFQNEAQLEKSRLLSDRFSAERPKGSFSTLEIQRTEQGDSAMYLCASSSYSGTGSTGELFFGEGSRLTVL.